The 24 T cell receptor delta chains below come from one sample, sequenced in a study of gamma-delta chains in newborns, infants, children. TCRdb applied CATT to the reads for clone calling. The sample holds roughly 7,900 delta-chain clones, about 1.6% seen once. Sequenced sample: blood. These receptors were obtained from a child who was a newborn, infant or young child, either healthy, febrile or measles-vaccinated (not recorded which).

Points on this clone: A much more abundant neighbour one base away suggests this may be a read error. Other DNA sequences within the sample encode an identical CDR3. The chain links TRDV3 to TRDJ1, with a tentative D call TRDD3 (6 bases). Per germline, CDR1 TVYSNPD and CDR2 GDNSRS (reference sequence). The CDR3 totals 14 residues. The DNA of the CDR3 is TGCGCCTCTTGGGGGGAACTCTACACCGATAAACTCATCTTT. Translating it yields CASWGELYTDKLIF.

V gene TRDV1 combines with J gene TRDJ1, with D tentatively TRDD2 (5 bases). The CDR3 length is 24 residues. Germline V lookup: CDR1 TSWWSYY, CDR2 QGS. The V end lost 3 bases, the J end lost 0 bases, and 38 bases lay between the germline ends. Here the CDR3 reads CALGDLPGKIAIGGLMGYTDKLIF. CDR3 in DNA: TGTGCTCTTGGGGACCTACCGGGAAAAATCGCCATCGGTGGTCTTATGGGTTACACCGATAAACTCATCTTT.

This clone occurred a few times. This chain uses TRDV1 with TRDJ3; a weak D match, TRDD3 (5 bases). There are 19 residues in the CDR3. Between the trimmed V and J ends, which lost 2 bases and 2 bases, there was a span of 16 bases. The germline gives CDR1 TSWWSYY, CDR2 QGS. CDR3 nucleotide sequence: TGTGCTCTTGGGGAAAAGGGGGGTAAGTCTGCCTGGGACACCCGACAGATGTTTTTC. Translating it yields CALGEKGGKSAWDTRQMFF.

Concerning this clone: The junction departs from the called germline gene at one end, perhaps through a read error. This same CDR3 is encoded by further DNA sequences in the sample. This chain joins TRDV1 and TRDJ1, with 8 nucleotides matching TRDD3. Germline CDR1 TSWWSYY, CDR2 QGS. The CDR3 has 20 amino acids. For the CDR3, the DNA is TGTGCTCTTGGGGAACATGACCGCTCCCCTCTCTGGGGGACGCCGTATAAACTCATCTTC. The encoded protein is CALGEHDRSPLWGTPYKLIF.

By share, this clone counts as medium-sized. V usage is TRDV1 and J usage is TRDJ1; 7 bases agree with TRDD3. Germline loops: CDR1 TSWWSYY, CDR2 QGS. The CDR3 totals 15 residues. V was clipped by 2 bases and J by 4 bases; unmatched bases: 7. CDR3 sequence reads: CALGEYVGEVDKLIF. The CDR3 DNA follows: TGTGCTCTTGGGGAATACGTGGGGGAAGTCGATAAACTCATCTTT.

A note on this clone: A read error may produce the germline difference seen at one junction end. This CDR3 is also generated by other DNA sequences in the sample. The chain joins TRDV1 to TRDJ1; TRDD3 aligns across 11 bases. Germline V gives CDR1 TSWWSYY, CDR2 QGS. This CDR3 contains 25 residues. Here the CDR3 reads CALGFRERLVVTPWGIRRGSDKLIF. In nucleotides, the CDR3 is TGTGCCCTTGGGTTCCGGGAACGGTTAGTAGTTACGCCTTGGGGGATACGCCGGGGGTCCGATAAACTCATCTTT.

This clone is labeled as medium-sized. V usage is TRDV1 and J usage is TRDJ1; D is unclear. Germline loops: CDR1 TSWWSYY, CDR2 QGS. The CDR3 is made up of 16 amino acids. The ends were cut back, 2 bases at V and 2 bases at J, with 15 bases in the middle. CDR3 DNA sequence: TGTGCTCTTGGGGAAGTGGGCCCCCTATTGACCGATAAACTCATCTTT. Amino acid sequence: CALGEVGPLLTDKLIF.

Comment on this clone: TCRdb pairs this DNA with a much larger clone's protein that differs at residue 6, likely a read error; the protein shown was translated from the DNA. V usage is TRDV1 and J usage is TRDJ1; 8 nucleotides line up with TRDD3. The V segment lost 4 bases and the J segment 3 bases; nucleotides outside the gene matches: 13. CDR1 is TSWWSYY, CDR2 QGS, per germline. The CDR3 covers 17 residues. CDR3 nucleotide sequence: TGTGCTCTTGGGGGGTCTTTTCACTGGGGGCCTTCCGATAAACTCATCTTT. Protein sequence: CALGGSFHWGPSDKLIF.

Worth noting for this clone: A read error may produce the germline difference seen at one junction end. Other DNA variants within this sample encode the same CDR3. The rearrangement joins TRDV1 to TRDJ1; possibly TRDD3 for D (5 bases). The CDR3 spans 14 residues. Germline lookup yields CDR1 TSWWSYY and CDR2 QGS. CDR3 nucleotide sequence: TGTGCTCTTGGGAACTCCCTATACGCCGACAAACTCATCTTT. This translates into CALGNSLYADKLIF.

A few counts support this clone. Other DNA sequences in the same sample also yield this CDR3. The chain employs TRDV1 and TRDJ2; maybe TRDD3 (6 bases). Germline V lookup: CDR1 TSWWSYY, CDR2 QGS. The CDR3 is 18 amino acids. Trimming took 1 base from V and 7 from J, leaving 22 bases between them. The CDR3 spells CALGEREGLGIPRAQLFF. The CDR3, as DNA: TGTGCTCTTGGGGAACGGGAAGGCCTGGGGATCCCGAGAGCACAACTCTTCTTT.

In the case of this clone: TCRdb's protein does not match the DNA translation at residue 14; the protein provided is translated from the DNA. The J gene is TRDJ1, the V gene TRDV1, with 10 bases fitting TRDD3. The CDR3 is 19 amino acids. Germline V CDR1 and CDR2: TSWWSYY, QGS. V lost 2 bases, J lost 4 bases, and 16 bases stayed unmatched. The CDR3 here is CALGEKKAYWGMNIDKLIF. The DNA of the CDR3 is TGTGCTCTTGGGGAAAAGAAGGCTTACTGGGGGATGAACATCGATAAACTCATCTTT.

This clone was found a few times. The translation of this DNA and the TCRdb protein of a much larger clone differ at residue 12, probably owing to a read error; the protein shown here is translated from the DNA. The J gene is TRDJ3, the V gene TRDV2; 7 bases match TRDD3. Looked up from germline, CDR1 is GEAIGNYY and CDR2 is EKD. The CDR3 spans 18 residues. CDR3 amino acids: CACDTWGSSSWGTRQMFF. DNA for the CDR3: TGTGCCTGTGACACCTGGGGGAGTAGCTCCTGGGGCACCCGACAGATGTTTTTC.

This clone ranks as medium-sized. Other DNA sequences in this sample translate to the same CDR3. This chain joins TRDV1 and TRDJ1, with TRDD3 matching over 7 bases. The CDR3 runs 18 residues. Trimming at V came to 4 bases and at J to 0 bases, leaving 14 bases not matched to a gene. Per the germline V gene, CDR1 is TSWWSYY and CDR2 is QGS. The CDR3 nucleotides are TGTGCTCTTGGGGGCCTGGGGGTTCTTAAACTGTACACCGATAAACTCATCTTT. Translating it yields CALGGLGVLKLYTDKLIF.

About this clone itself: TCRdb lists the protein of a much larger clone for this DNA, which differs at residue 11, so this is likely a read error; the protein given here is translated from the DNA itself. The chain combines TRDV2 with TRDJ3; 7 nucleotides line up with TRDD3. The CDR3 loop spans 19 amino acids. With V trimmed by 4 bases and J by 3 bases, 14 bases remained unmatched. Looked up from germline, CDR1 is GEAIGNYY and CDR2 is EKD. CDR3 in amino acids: CACDSLGVKEVWDTRQMFF. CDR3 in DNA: TGTGCCTGTGATTCCCTGGGGGTAAAGGAGGTCTGGGACACCCGACAGATGTTTTTC.

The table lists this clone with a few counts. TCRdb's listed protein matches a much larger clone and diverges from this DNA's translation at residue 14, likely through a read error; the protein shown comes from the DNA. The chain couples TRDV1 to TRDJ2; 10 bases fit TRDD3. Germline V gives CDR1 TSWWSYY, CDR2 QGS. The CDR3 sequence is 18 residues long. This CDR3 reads CALGEPGGYAALTVQLFF. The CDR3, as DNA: TGTGCTCTTGGGGAACCCGGGGGATACGCAGCTTTGACAGTACAACTCTTCTTT.

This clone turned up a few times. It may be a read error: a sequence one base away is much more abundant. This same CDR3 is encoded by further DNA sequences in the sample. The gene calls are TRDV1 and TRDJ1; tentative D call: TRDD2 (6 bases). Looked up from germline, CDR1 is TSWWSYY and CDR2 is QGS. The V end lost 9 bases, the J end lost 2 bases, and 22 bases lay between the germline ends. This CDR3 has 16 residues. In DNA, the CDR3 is TGTGCTCTCGGACCTTCCGGGCCGGGATGGACCGATAAACTCATCTTT. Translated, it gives CALGPSGPGWTDKLIF.

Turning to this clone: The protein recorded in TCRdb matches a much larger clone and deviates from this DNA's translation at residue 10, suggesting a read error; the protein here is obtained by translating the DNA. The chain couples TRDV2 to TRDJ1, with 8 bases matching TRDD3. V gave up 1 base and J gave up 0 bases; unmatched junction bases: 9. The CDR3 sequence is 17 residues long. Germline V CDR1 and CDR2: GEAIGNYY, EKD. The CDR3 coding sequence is TGTGCCTGTGACACGCGTACTGGGGGCCCGTACACCGATAAACTCATCTTT. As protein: CACDTRTGGPYTDKLIF.

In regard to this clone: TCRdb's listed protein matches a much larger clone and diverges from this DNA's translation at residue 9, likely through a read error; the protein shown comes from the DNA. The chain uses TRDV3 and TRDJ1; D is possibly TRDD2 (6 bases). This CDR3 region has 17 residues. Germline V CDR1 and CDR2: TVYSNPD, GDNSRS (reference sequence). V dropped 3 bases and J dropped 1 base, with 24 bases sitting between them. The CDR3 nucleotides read TGTGCCTTCCGACTTCCTTATAAGAGTTCCTCCACCGATAAACTCATCTTT. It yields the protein CAFRLPYKSSSTDKLIF.

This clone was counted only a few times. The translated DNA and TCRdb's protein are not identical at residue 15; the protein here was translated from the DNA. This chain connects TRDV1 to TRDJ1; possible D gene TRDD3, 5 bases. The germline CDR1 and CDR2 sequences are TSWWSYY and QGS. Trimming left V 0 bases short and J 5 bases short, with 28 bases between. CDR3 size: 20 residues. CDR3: CALGELVGLRQGERGDKLIF. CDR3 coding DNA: TGTGCTCTTGGGGAACTAGTGGGCCTCCGCCAAGGGGAGAGGGGTGATAAACTCATCTTT.

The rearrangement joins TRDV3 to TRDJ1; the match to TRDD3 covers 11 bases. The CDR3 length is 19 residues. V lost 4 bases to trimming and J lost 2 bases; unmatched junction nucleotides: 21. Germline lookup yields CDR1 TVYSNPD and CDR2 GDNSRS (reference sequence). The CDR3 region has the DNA TGTGCCTCTGCACCGAGTGGTGGGGGATACGCAAGGGGGACCGATAAACTCATCTTT. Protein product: CASAPSGGGYARGTDKLIF.

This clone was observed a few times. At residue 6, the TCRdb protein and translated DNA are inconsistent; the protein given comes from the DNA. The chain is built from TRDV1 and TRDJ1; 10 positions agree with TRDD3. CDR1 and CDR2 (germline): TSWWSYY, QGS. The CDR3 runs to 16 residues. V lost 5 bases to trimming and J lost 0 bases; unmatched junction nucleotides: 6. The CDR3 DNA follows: TGTGCTCTTGGGACTCCCACTGGGGGATACACCGATAAACTCATCTTT. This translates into CALGTPTGGYTDKLIF.

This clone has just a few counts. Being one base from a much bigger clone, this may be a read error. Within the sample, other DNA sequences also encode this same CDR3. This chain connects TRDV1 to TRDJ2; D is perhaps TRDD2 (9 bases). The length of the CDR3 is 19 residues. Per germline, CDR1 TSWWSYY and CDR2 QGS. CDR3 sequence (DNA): TGTGCCCTTGGGCACCTTCCTACTACTGGGGGGACAAAGACAGCACAACTCTTCTTT. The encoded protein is CALGHLPTTGGTKTAQLFF.

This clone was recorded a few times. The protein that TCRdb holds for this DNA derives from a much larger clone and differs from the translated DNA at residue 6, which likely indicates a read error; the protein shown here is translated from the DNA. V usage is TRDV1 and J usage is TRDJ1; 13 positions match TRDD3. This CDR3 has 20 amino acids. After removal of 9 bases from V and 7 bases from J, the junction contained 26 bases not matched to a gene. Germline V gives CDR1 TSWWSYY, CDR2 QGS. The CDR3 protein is CALVNAPSVYWGIRRGKLIF. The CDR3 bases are TGTGCTCTAGTAAACGCACCCTCGGTTTACTGGGGGATACGACGGGGTAAACTCATCTTT.

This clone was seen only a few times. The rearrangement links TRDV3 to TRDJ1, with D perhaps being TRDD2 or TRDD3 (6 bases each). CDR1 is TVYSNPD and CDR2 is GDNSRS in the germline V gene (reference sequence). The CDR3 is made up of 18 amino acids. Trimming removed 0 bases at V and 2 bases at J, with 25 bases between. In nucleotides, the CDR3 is TGTGCCTTTAGGTTTCTCCTACTTTCGGGGGAAAAGACCGATAAACTCATCTTT. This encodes CAFRFLLLSGEKTDKLIF.